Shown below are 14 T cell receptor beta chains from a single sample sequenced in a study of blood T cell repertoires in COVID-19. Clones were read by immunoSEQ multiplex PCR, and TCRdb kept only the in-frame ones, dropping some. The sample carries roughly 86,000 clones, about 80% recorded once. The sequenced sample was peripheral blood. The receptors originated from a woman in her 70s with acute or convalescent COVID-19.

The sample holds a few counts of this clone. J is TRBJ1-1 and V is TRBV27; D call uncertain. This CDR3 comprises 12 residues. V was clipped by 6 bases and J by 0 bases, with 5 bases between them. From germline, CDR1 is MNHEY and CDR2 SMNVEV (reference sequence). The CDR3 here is CASSNMNTEAFF. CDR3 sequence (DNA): TGTGCCAGCAGCAACATGAACACTGAAGCTTTCTTT.

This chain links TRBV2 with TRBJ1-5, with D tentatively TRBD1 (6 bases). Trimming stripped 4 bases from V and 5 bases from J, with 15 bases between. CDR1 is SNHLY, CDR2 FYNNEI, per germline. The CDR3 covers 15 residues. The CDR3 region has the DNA TGTGCCAGCAGTGGGGCCCCACAGGGCTATCAGCCCCAGCATTTT. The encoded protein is CASSGAPQGYQPQHF.

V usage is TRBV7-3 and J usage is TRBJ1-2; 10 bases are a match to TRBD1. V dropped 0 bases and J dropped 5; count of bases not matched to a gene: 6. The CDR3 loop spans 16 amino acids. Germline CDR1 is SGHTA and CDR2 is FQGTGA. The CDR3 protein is CASSLTAGDRGYGYTF. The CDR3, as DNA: TGTGCCAGCAGCTTAACGGCCGGGGACAGGGGTTATGGCTACACCTTC.

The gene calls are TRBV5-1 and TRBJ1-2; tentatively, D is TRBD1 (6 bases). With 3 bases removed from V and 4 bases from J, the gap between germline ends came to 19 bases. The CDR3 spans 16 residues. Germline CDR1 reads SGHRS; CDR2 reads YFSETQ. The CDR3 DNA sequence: TGCGCCAGCAGCTCGGGATCGACAGGCTTAAGCTATGGCTACACCTTC. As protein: CASSSGSTGLSYGYTF.

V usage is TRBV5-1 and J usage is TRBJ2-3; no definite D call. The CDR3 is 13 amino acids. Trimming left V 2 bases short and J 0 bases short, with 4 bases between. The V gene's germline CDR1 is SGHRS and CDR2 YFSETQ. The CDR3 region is CASSFSSTDTQYF. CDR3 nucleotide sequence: TGCGCCAGCAGCTTTTCTAGCACAGATACGCAGTATTTT.

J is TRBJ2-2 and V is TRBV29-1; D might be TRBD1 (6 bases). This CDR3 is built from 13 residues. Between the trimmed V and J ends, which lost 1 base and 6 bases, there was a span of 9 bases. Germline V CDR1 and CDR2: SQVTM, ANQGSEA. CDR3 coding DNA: TGCAGCGTTGAAGCACAGGGACCCGGGGAGCTGTTTTTT. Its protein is CSVEAQGPGELFF.

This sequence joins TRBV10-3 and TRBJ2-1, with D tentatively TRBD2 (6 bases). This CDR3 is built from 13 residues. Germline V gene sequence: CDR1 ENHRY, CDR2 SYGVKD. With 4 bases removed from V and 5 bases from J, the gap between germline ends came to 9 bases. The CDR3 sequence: CAISVGGDNEQFF. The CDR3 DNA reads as TGTGCCATCAGTGTTGGCGGGGACAATGAGCAGTTCTTC.

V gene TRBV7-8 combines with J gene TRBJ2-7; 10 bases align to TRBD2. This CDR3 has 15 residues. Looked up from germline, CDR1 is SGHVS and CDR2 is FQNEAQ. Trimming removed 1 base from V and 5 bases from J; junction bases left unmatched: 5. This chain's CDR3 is CASSLGLAGGDEQYF. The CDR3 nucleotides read TGTGCCAGCAGCTTAGGGTTAGCGGGGGGTGACGAGCAGTACTTC.

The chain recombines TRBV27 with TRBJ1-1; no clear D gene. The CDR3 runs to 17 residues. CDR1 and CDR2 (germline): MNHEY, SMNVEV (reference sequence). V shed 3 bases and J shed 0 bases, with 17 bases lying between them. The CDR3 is CASSFRRVGGLNTEAFF. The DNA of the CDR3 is TGTGCCAGCAGTTTTAGGCGGGTAGGAGGGTTGAACACTGAAGCTTTCTTT.

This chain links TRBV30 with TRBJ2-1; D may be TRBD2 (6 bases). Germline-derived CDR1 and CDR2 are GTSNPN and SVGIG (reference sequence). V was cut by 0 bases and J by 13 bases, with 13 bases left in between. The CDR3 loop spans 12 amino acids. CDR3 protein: CAWSVMGGVQFF. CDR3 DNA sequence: TGTGCCTGGAGTGTAATGGGCGGGGTTCAGTTCTTC. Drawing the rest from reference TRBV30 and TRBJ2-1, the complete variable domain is SQTIHQWPATLVQPVGSPLSLECTVEGTSNPNLYWYRQAAGRGLQLLFYSVGIGQISSEVPQNLSASRPQDRQFILSSKKLLLSDSGFYLCAWSVMGGVQFFGPGTRLTVL.

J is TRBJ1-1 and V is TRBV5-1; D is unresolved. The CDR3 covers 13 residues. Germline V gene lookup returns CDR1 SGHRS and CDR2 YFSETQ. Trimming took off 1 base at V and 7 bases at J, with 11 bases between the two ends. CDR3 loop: CASSLSLTSEAFF. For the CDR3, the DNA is TGCGCCAGCAGCTTGTCCCTGACAAGTGAAGCTTTCTTT.

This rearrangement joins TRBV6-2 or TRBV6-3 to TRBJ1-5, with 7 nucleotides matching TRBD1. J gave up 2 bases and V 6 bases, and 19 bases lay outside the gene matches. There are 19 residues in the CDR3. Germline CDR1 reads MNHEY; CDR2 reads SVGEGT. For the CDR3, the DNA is TGTGCCAGCAGCACACCTCTCGGGACAGCCTCAGGGGGCAATCAGCCCCAGCATTTT. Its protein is CASSTPLGTASGGNQPQHF.

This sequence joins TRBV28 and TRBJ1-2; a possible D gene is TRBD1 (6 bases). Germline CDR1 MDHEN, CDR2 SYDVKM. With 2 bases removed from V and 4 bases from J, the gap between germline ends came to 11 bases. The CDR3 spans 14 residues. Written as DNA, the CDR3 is TGTGCCAGCAGTTTAATGCCAGGGGTCTATGGCTACACCTTC. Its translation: CASSLMPGVYGYTF.

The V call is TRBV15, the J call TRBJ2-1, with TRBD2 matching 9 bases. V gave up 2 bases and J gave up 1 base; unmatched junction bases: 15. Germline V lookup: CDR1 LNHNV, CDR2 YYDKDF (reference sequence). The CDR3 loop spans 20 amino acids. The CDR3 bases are TGTGCCACCAGCAGATTCCCACGCGGGGCCCTAGCGGGGTCCTACAATGAGCAGTTCTTC. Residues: CATSRFPRGALAGSYNEQFF.